The present TCR beta chain was sequenced within a study of blood T cell repertoires in COVID-19 (dated by TCRdb to 2019 to 2021). In terms of the full investigation: The collaborator samples originated in the United States, Italy and Spain and spanned the acute and convalescent phases of COVID-19. The dataset comprised deeply sampled blood TCRbeta repertoires from subjects exposed to, actively infected with, or recovered from COVID-19. Samples came from the ongoing ImmuneRACE study (first 160 participants) plus 1,254 subjects from 6 global collaborators. HLA class I and class II types, where available, came from metadata supplied by the sample provider rather than from assay-based typing. Nearly every sample came with metadata listing a de-identified subject ID, COVID-19 status, age in years and sex. The material from the prospective study consisted of cDNA or gDNA derived from T cells, B-cell-depleted T cells, or PBMCs. A freely available public database, intended as a resource for researchers studying the immune response to SARS-CoV-2, is where the repertoires were released.

V sheds 10 bases and J sheds 2 bases, leaving 14 bases between their ends. The CDR3 runs 13 amino acids, cysteine and phenylalanine included. Just the 39-base CDR3 DNA is kept, in frame starting at base 1. The CDR1 and CDR2 encoded by the germline V gene are MNHEY and SVGAGI. TCRbeta CDR3 regions were amplified from genomic DNA using the immunoSEQ Assay, a bias-controlled multiplex PCR. In the paper's pipeline: Nucleated cell counts per sample were estimated from amplification of reference gene primers within the assay. To quantify the absolute abundance of each unique TCRbeta CDR3 rearrangement, sequence reads were collapsed and filtered. Productive Simpson clonality was computed per sample as the square root of Simpson's diversity index over productive rearrangements. TCRdb took this table from immuneACCESS and kept in-frame rearrangements with V and J called. Such tables lack part of the clones; where checked against another copy, unresolved V genes explain under half of the gap, and the rest is unexplained. V and J calls and clone size follow that table, whereas D and trimming were derived from the DNA. This sample has 130,000 to 150,000 clones in its table, and approximately 85% of those were observed once. The leading ten clones occupy 8% of the sample.

In Seattle, one collaborating source enrolled patients while the infection was active and tracked those patients longitudinally over the course of disease. Collaborating institutions collected whole blood in K2EDTA tubes following their own protocols. Collaborator samples were shipped for TCRbeta analysis as frozen whole blood, isolated PBMCs, or DNA extracted from either sample type. Worth noting for this clone: Its cognate antigen has yet to be identified. No base-level quality is on record; no much larger clone is a single base apart.

Study-level results and caveats: Clinical and demographic metadata were provided uncurated, with the amount varying by source and participant.

The chain was built from TRBV6-5 and TRBJ1-1, and perhaps TRBD1 as D gene, on 5 matching bases. The source material was peripheral blood. The sequence was collected from a woman in her sixties or seventies with COVID-19, enrolled during active disease. This receptor has the CDR3 CAISQGLNTEAFF. The nucleotide sequence is TGTGCCATCTCCCAGGGTTTAAACACTGAAGCTTTCTTT.